Shown below are 23 T cell receptor beta chains from a single sample sequenced in a study of T-cell reconstitution after alpha-beta-depleted transplantation in children. During its preparation, the TCRbeta library received unique molecular identifiers. TCRdb re-analysed the PCR reads in MiXCR, keeping a single row per CDR3 protein. The table shows a few hundred thousand distinct CDR3 sequences, with 10% occurring only once. Sequenced material: PBMCs from the stem cell graft donor, taken from the stem cell graft. Receptor source: a human donor who donated a stem cell graft to a child with acute lymphoblastic leukemia.

This clonotype appeared many times. This rearrangement joins TRBV29-1 to TRBJ2-7; 13 positions match TRBD2. The germline V gene has CDR1 SQVTM and CDR2 ANQGSEA. The CDR3 extends over 19 amino acids. V dropped 6 bases and J dropped 2; count of bases not matched to a gene: 19. The CDR3 bases are TGCAGCGTCGAGGGCTTGGACAGGACCGGGACTAGCGGGACCTACGAGCAGTACTTC. Its protein product is CSVEGLDRTGTSGTYEQYF.

The chain is built from TRBV7-6 and TRBJ1-3, with 7 nucleotides matching TRBD1. J was trimmed by 0 bases and V by 5 bases; bases with no gene match: 7. Germline assignment: CDR1 SGHVS and CDR2 FNYEAQ. This CDR3 spans 16 amino acids. The CDR3 is CASSRDSGGSGNTIYF. The DNA for the CDR3 is TGTGCCAGCAGCCGGGACAGCGGAGGCTCTGGAAACACCATATATTTT.

This clonotype came up a few times. The chain has TRBV7-9 and TRBJ2-3; D not resolved. The CDR3 sequence is 15 residues long. Trimming took 5 bases from V and 2 from J, leaving 14 bases between them. Germline CDR1 and CDR2: SEHNR and FQNEAQ (reference sequence). The chain's CDR3 is CASSRRLDATDTQYF. The CDR3 bases are TGTGCCAGCAGCCGGAGACTTGACGCCACAGATACGCAGTATTTT.

In this sample, this clonotype turned up a few times. J is TRBJ1-1 and V is TRBV12-3 or TRBV12-4; 8 nucleotides match TRBD1. CDR3 length: 15 amino acids. Trimming at V came to 2 bases and at J to 3 bases, leaving 5 bases not matched to a gene. In DNA form, the CDR3 reads TGTGCCAGCAGTTTACAGGGGGCGGTCGACACTGAAGCTTTCTTT. Its protein is CASSLQGAVDTEAFF.

The genes are TRBV5-6 and TRBJ1-1, with 11 bases that match TRBD1. Looked up from germline, CDR1 is SGHDT and CDR2 is YYEEEE. Germline trimming cut 4 bases from V and 5 bases from J; bases unmatched to any gene: 4. There are 14 residues in the CDR3. CDR3 nucleotide sequence: TGTGCCAGCAGCGTCGGGACAGGGGGAACTGAAGCTTTCTTT. Its protein product is CASSVGTGGTEAFF.

This clonotype appeared a few times. The rearrangement uses TRBV6-2 or TRBV6-3 and TRBJ2-1; 8 nucleotides align to TRBD2. The CDR3 contains 15 residues. The V gene end was trimmed by 2 bases and the J gene end by 7 bases; junction bases not matched to a gene: 7. Looked up from germline, CDR1 is MNHEY and CDR2 is SVGEGT. DNA for the CDR3: TGTGCCAGCAGTTACGCGACTAGCGAGGGGAATGAGCAGTTCTTC. Amino acid sequence: CASSYATSEGNEQFF.

This clonotype was observed a handful of times. The chain is built from TRBV7-6 and TRBJ2-3; 10 nucleotides align to TRBD2. Germline trimming cut 1 base from V and 14 bases from J; bases unmatched to any gene: 15. CDR3 size: 16 residues. Looked up from germline, CDR1 is SGHVS and CDR2 is FNYEAQ. The CDR3 here is CASSLVMQREGGGLYF. CDR3 DNA sequence: TGTGCCAGCAGCTTAGTGATGCAGCGGGAGGGCGGGGGCCTGTATTTT.

This clonotype was seen more than once but under ten times. V gene TRBV3-1 combines with J gene TRBJ2-2, with D unresolved. The CDR3 is made up of 14 amino acids. CDR1 and CDR2 (germline): LGHDT, YNNKEL (reference sequence). Between the trimmed V and J ends, which lost 1 base and 4 bases, there was a span of 7 bases. As DNA, the CDR3 is TGTGCCAGCAGCCAAGGGGCCTCCACCGGGGAGCTGTTTTTT. The encoded protein is CASSQGASTGELFF.

In this sample, this clonotype turned up a few times. The chain links TRBV4-3 to TRBJ2-1; D is perhaps TRBD1 or TRBD2 (5 bases each). Germline CDR1 and CDR2: LGHNA and YSLEER. The CDR3 length is 16 residues. Trimming removed 0 bases at V and 7 bases at J, with 16 bases between. Written as DNA, the CDR3 is TGCGCCAGCAGCCAAGAGTTCCCAACAGGAGGAAATGAGCAGTTCTTC. Protein: CASSQEFPTGGNEQFF.

The rearrangement joins TRBV20-1 to TRBJ2-1, with TRBD2 matching over 10 bases. Germline V gene sequence: CDR1 DFQATT, CDR2 SNEGSKA (reference sequence). The ends lost 3 bases at V and 6 bases at J; junction bases unmatched: 11. This CDR3 spans 16 amino acids. CDR3 sequence reads: CSARGPAGGAPNEQFF. CDR3 nucleotides: TGCAGTGCTAGGGGGCCAGCGGGGGGGGCTCCCAATGAGCAGTTCTTC.

The table lists this clonotype with a few counts. In nucleotides, the CDR3 is TGTGCCAGCGTACAGGGGGCCTATGGCTACACCTTC. This encodes CASVQGAYGYTF. The chain carries TRBV7-2 and TRBJ1-2, with TRBD1 matching 9 bases. The CDR3 runs 12 residues. Unmatched junction bases numbered 2, after V lost 8 bases and J lost 4 bases. Germline assignment: CDR1 SGHTA and CDR2 FQGNSA.

The V call is TRBV7-2, the J call TRBJ2-7, with 7 positions matching TRBD1. J gave up 6 bases and V 5 bases, and 13 bases lay outside the gene matches. This CDR3 has 15 amino acids. Germline CDR1 and CDR2: SGHTA and FQGNSA. The CDR3 is CASSPWPRDSVEQYF. CDR3 DNA: TGTGCCAGCAGCCCTTGGCCCCGGGACAGCGTCGAGCAGTACTTC. Based on the CDR3 plus reference TRBV7-2 and TRBJ2-7, the full variable domain is GAGVSQSPSNKVTEKGKDVELRCDPISGHTALYWYRQSLGQGLEFLIYFQGNSAPDKSGLPSDRFSAERTGGSVSTLTIQRTQQEDSAVYLCASSPWPRDSVEQYFGPGTRLTVT.

The chain couples TRBV5-6 to TRBJ2-7; D remains unclear. Germline CDR1 reads SGHDT; CDR2 reads YYEEEE. CDR3 length: 12 residues. Trimming stripped 6 bases from V and 4 bases from J, with 11 bases between. CDR3 DNA sequence: TGTGCCAGCAATCGACGTCCTTACGAGCAGTACTTC. Amino acids: CASNRRPYEQYF.

As concerns this clonotype: A junction boundary mismatches the germline segment, possibly from a read error. V gene TRBV20-1 combines with J gene TRBJ2-4; possibly TRBD1 for D (8 bases). This CDR3 comprises 15 residues. Looked up from germline, CDR1 is DFQATT and CDR2 is SNEGSKA (reference sequence). CDR3 region: CSAGRTGRAKNSQYF. The CDR3 region has the DNA TGCAGTGCCGGGAGGACAGGGAGAGCCAAAAACAGTCAGTACTTC.

This clonotype was counted between two and nine times. This sequence joins TRBV27 and TRBJ1-2; 9 bases map to TRBD1. Per germline, CDR1 MNHEY and CDR2 SMNVEV (reference sequence). V lost 6 bases and J lost 1; bases outside the gene matches: 3. This CDR3 spans 14 amino acids. CDR3 DNA sequence: TGTGCCAGCAGGGAGACAGGGGGTAACTATGGCTACACCTTC. This sequence encodes CASRETGGNYGYTF.

The genes are TRBV2 and TRBJ2-5; 11 bases map to TRBD2. CDR1 is SNHLY and CDR2 is FYNNEI in the germline V gene. The CDR3 is 16 amino acids. V shed 4 bases and J 2 bases; nucleotides not matched to a gene: 6. Here the CDR3 DNA reads TGTGCCAGCAGTGGCCTTCGACTAGCGGGACAAGAGACCCAGTACTTC. The encoded protein is CASSGLRLAGQETQYF.

V and J are TRBV28 and TRBJ1-1; D possibly corresponds to TRBD1 (5 bases). This CDR3 contains 16 residues. V lost 4 bases and J lost 5, with 20 bases in between. Germline CDR1 is MDHEN and CDR2 is SYDVKM. For the CDR3, the DNA is TGTGCCAGCAGTTCCCCGGGACGACCCGGTCGGACTGAAGCTTTCTTT. Residues: CASSSPGRPGRTEAFF. Combining the CDR3 with reference TRBV28 and TRBJ1-1 gives the whole variable domain DVKVTQSSRYLVKRTGEKVFLECVQDMDHENMFWYRQDPGLGLRLIYFSYDVKMKEKGDIPEGYSVSREKKERFSLILESASTNQTSMYLCASSSPGRPGRTEAFFGQGTRLTVV.

The J gene is TRBJ1-2, the V gene TRBV20-1; D remains ambiguous. Germline-derived CDR1 and CDR2 are DFQATT and SNEGSKA (reference sequence). Trimming removed 8 bases at V and 2 bases at J, with 12 bases between. This CDR3 spans 12 amino acids. The chain's CDR3 is CSTPGRNYGYTF. DNA of the CDR3: TGCAGTACTCCCGGACGGAACTATGGCTACACCTTC.

This clonotype was seen a handful of times. The rearrangement uses TRBV12-3 or TRBV12-4 and TRBJ2-1, with D hard to call. Trimming shortened V by 5 bases and J by 1 base, and 12 bases separated the two germline ends. The CDR3 sequence is 15 residues long. This CDR3 reads CASSIHLKSYNEQFF. The CDR3 DNA follows: TGTGCCAGCAGTATACACTTGAAATCCTACAATGAGCAGTTCTTC.

The gene calls are TRBV20-1 and TRBJ1-5, with D possibly being TRBD1 (5 bases). The germline V gene encodes CDR1 DFQATT and CDR2 SNEGSKA (reference sequence). The CDR3 is 16 amino acids. Trimming took 3 bases from V and 2 from J, leaving 17 bases between them. In DNA, the CDR3 is TGCAGTGCTAGTGAGGCCGCAGGGTTGGGCAATCAGCCCCAGCATTTT. This codes for CSASEAAGLGNQPQHF.

The chain carries TRBV5-1 and TRBJ2-5; D is unclear. Germline V gene sequence: CDR1 SGHRS, CDR2 YFSETQ. V was trimmed by 5 bases and J by 3 bases, leaving 11 bases between them. This CDR3 comprises 13 residues. The chain's CDR3 is CASRLGGEETQYF. The CDR3 region has the DNA TGCGCCAGCAGGCTAGGCGGCGAAGAGACCCAGTACTTC.

In this sample, this clonotype turned up a few times. V gene TRBV5-1 combines with J gene TRBJ1-1; the D gene is possibly TRBD1 (5 bases). The CDR3 is 12 residues long. V was clipped by 5 bases and J by 5 bases, with 10 bases between them. Germline lookup yields CDR1 SGHRS and CDR2 YFSETQ. The CDR3 DNA sequence: TGCGCCAGCAGACTTTGGGGGACTGAAGCTTTCTTT. The encoded protein is CASRLWGTEAFF.

The sample holds a few counts of this clonotype. The gene calls are TRBV29-1 and TRBJ2-1; 9 positions match TRBD2. The CDR3 runs to 16 residues. Trimming removed 6 bases from V and 0 bases from J; junction bases left unmatched: 9. Germline loops: CDR1 SQVTM, CDR2 ANQGSEA. CDR3 in DNA: TGCAGCGTGGGACTAGCCGCAGCGGGCTCCTACAATGAGCAGTTCTTC. Protein: CSVGLAAAGSYNEQFF.